This T cell receptor beta chain was sequenced during a study of T cell responses to AZD1222 COVID-19 vaccine. Overall study context: Whether given at about 4 or about 12 weeks, second doses were pooled. Study-wide results and limits: Seropositivity was recorded at baseline in only 6 or 7 AZD1222 recipients. Donors skewed white British and female; clonal diversity was possibly underestimated.

Details on this clone: Its cognate antigen is unknown.

Method: immunoSEQ multiplex PCR; TCRdb's copy keeps in-frame clones and lacks some. This repertoire shows some 58,000 clones, 80% to 90% found once; its top ten account for about 15%. Losses at the gene ends were 6 bases for V and 4 bases for J; bases not matched to a gene: 11. Germline loops: CDR1 MGHRA, CDR2 YSYEKL. This CDR3 is 15 amino acids long. Sequencing used peripheral blood, obtained on day 0 of AZD1222 vaccination. The TCR sequence derives from an adult in good health. This chain links TRBV4-1 with TRBJ1-2; 7 positions match TRBD1. The CDR3 region is CASRVPGGSPYGYTF. The CDR3 DNA reads TGCGCCAGCAGGGTCCCAGGGGGTAGCCCCTATGGCTACACCTTC.